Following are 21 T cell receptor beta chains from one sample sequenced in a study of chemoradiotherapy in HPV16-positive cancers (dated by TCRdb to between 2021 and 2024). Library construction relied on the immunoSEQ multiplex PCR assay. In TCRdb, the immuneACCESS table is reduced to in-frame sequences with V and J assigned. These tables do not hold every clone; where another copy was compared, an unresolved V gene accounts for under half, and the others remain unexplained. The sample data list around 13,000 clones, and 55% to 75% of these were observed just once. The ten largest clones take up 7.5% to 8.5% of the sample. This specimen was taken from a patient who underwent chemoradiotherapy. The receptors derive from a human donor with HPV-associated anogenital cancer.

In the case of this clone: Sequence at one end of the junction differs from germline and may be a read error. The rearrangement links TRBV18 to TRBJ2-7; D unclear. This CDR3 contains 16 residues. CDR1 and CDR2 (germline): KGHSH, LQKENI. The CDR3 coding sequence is TGTGCCAGCCCACCACCGGCGAGACAAAGGAACTACGAGCAGTACTTC. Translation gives CASPPPARQRNYEQYF.

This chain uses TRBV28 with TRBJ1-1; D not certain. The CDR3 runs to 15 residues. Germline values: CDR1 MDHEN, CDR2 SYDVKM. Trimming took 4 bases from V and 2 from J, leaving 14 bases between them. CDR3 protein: CASSSQMNLNTEAFF. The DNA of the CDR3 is TGTGCCAGCAGTTCCCAAATGAACCTAAACACTGAAGCTTTCTTT.

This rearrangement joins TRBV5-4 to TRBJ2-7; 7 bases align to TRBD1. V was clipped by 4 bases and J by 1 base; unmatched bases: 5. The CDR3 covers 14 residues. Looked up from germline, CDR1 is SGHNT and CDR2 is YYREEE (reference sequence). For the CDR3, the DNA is TGTGCCAGCAGCCCGACGGACAGGTCCTACGAGCAGTACTTC. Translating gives CASSPTDRSYEQYF.

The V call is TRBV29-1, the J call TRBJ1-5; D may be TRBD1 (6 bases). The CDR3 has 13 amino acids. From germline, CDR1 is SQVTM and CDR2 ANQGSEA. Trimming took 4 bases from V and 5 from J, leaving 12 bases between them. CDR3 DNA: TGCAGCGTTGGGTCAGGGGTGGATCAGCCCCAGCATTTT. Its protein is CSVGSGVDQPQHF.

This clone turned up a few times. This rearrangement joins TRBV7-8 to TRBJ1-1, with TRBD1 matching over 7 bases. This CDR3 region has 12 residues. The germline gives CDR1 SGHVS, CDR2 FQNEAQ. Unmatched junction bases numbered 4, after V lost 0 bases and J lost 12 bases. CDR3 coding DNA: TGTGCCAGCAGCTTAGCCTCAGGGGGATCTTTCTTT. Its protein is CASSLASGGSFF.

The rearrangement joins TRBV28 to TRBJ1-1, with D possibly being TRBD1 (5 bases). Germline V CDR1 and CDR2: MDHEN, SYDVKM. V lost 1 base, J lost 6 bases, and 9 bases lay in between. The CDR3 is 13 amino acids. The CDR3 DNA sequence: TGTGCCAGCAGTTTATTGGGGGTACCTGAAGCTTTCTTT. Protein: CASSLLGVPEAFF.

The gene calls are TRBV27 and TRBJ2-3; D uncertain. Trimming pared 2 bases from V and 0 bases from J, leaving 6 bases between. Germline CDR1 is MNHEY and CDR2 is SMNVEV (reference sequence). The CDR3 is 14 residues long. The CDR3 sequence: CASSLVRSTDTQYF. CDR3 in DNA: TGTGCCAGCAGTTTAGTCAGGAGCACAGATACGCAGTATTTT.

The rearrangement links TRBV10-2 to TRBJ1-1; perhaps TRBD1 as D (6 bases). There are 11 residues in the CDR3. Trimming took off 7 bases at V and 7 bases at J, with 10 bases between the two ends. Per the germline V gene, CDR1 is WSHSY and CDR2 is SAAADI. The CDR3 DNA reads TGCGCCAGCATTCTACAGGGTGAAGCTTTCTTT. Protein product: CASILQGEAFF.

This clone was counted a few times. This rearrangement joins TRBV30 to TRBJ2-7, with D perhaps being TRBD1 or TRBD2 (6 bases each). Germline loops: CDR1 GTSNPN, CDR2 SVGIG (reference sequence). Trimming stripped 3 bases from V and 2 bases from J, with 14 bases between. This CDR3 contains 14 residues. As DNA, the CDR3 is TGTGCCTGGAGACTTTTCGGGGGCGCCTACGAGCAGTACTTC. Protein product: CAWRLFGGAYEQYF. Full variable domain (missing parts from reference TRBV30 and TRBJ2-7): SQTIHQWPATLVQPVGSPLSLECTVEGTSNPNLYWYRQAAGRGLQLLFYSVGIGQISSEVPQNLSASRPQDRQFILSSKKLLLSDSGFYLCAWRLFGGAYEQYFGPGTRLTVT.

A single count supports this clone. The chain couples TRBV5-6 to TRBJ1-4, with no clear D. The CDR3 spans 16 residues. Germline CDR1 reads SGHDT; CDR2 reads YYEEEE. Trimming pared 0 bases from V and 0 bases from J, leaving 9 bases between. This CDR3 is CASSLAGDPTNEKLFF. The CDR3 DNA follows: TGTGCCAGCAGCTTGGCCGGGGATCCAACTAATGAAAAACTGTTTTTT.

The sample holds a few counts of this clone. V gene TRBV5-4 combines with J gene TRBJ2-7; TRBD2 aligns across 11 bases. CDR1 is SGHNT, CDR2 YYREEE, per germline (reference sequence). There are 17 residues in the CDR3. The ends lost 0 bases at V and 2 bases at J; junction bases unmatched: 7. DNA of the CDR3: TGTGCCAGCAGCTTGGGAACTAGCGGGAGAGGAGCCTACGAGCAGTACTTC. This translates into CASSLGTSGRGAYEQYF.

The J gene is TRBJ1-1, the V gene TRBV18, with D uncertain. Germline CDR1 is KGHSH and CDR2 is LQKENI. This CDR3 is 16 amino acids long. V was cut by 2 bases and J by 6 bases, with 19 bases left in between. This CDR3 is CASSPITSKVRAEAFF. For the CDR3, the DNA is TGTGCCAGCTCACCAATTACCTCCAAAGTCCGCGCTGAAGCTTTCTTT.

The CDR3 DNA is TGCGCCAGCAGCTTTGACGCCATCACAGATACGCAGTATTTT. Translating gives CASSFDAITDTQYF. The chain joins TRBV5-1 to TRBJ2-3; the D is unclear. The CDR3 is 14 residues long. Germline V lookup: CDR1 SGHRS, CDR2 YFSETQ. V was cut by 2 bases and J by 2 bases, with 9 bases left in between.

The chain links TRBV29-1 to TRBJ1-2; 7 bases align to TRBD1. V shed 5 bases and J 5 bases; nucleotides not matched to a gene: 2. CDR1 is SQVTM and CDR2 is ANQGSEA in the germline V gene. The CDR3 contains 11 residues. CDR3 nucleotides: TGCAGCGTTTTACAGGGGTATGGCTACACCTTC. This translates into CSVLQGYGYTF.

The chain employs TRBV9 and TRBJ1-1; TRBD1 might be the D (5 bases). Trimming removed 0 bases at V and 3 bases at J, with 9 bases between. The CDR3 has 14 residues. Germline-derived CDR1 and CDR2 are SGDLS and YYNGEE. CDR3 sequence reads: CASSVEGSDTEAFF. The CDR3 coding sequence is TGTGCCAGCAGCGTAGAGGGGTCGGACACTGAAGCTTTCTTT.

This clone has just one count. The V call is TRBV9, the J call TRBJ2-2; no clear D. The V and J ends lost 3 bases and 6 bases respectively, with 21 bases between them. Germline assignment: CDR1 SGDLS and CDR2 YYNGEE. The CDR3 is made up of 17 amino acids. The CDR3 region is CASSARGISFGSGELFF. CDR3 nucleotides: TGTGCCAGCAGCGCCCGTGGTATTAGCTTTGGGTCCGGGGAGCTGTTTTTT.

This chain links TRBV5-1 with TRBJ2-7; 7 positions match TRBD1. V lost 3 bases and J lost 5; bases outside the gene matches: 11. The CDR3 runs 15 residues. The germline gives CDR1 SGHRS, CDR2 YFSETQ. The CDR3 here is CASSSDRVRSNEQYF. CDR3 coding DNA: TGCGCCAGCAGCTCCGACAGGGTAAGATCGAACGAGCAGTACTTC.

CDR3: CASLAGWGDGYTF. The DNA for the CDR3 is TGTGCCAGCCTGGCAGGGTGGGGCGATGGCTACACCTTC. J is TRBJ1-2 and V is TRBV6-6; D is possibly TRBD1 (5 bases). The CDR3 length is 13 residues. Deletions cut 8 bases from V and 6 bases from J, with 16 bases between. CDR1 and CDR2 (germline): MNHNY, SVGAGI (reference sequence).

In nucleotides, the CDR3 is TGTGCCAGCCTTGAGCGGGCCCGCTCCTACAATGAGCAGTTCTTC. Residues: CASLERARSYNEQFF. The chain carries TRBV7-8 and TRBJ2-1; the D gene is possibly TRBD2 (6 bases). Germline lookup yields CDR1 SGHVS and CDR2 FQNEAQ. This CDR3 has 15 residues. V was trimmed by 8 bases and J by 0 bases, leaving 14 bases between them.

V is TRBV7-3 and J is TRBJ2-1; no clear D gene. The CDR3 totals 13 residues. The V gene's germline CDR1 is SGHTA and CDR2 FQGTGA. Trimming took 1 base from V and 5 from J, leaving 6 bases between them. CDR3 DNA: TGTGCCAGCAGCTTAAGTAAAGACAATGAGCAGTTCTTC. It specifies CASSLSKDNEQFF.

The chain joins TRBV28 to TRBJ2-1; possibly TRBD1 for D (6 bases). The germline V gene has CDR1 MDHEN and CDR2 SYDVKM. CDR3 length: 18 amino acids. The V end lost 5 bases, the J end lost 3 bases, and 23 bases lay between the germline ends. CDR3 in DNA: TGTGCCAGCAGTCCCCCCGCGCAAGGGACAACGAGCTACAATGAGCAGTTCTTC. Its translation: CASSPPAQGTTSYNEQFF.